This entry lists 15 T cell receptor beta chains sequenced from one sample in a study of blood T cells in healthy people across ages (dated by TCRdb to the mid-2010s). Libraries were built with 5' RACE. Sequencer: Illumina HiSeq 2500. A second roughly 7 to 12 cycle PCR used a sample-barcoded 5' primer and a J-beta primer mix. TCRdb passed the public sequencing reads through fastp at Q25 and MiXCR, retaining productive beta sequences. Rows with one shared CDR3 protein collapse into an entry with the most common genes and DNA. The sample records roughly 1.5 million distinct CDR3 sequences, approximately 39% of which are singletons. In total, the top ten clones hold about 4% of the sample. Sample: blood. The receptors originated from a woman younger than 35 in good health.

The chain combines TRBV4-3 with TRBJ2-1, with TRBD2 identical over 7 bases. V trimming: 4 bases; J trimming: 9 bases; junction bases outside the gene matches: 6. Germline lookup yields CDR1 LGHNA and CDR2 YSLEER. The CDR3 is 13 amino acids. CDR3 sequence (DNA): TGCGCCAGCAGCCCTACGGGAGGTGGTGAGCAGTTCTTC. Its translation is CASSPTGGGEQFF.

In this sample, this clonotype turned up a few times. V is TRBV10-3 and J is TRBJ2-7, with D maybe TRBD2 (5 bases). The germline V gene has CDR1 ENHRY and CDR2 SYGVKD. The CDR3 has 14 amino acids. Trimming cost V 0 bases and J 9 bases, with 15 bases left between them. CDR3 DNA sequence: TGTGCCATCAGTGAGTCGAAGGAGGACGACGTGCAGTACTTC. Its protein is CAISESKEDDVQYF.

The J gene is TRBJ1-2, the V gene TRBV9, with no clear D. The germline CDR1 and CDR2 sequences are SGDLS and YYNGEE. Trimming removed 3 bases at V and 9 bases at J, with 9 bases between. The CDR3 has 11 amino acids. The CDR3 region is CASSGLDSYTF. In DNA, the CDR3 is TGTGCCAGCAGCGGGCTAGACAGCTACACCTTC.

In this sample, this clonotype turned up a few times. The chain recombines TRBV12-3 or TRBV12-4 with TRBJ2-3; no reliable D call. V was pared by 3 bases and J by 5 bases, with 6 bases between. CDR3 length: 12 amino acids. CDR3 sequence (DNA): TGTGCCAGCAGTTTCGGAGAAGATACGCAGTATTTT. Translation: CASSFGEDTQYF.

This clonotype was counted between two and nine times. This chain links TRBV25-1 with TRBJ2-5; the D call may be TRBD1 or TRBD2 (6 bases each). Per the germline V gene, CDR1 is MGHDK and CDR2 is SYGVNS. This CDR3 has 15 residues. Trimming removed 1 base at V and 2 bases at J, with 11 bases between. The CDR3 sequence is CASSELGGRQETQYF. The CDR3 DNA is TGTGCCAGCAGTGAATTGGGGGGCCGGCAAGAGACCCAGTACTTC.

The gene calls are TRBV6-6 and TRBJ1-2, with TRBD1 as a possible D gene (5 bases). The germline V gene has CDR1 MNHNY and CDR2 SVGAGI (reference sequence). The CDR3 totals 13 residues. The V end was cut by 7 bases, the J end by 8 bases, with 17 bases between. The CDR3 reads CASTGTIGEGYTF. The DNA of the CDR3 is TGTGCCAGCACCGGGACTATCGGGGAAGGCTACACCTTC.

This clonotype was seen a single time. The chain has TRBV6-2 or TRBV6-3 and TRBJ1-5; D not resolved. The CDR3 runs to 16 residues. The germline V gene encodes CDR1 MNHEY and CDR2 SVGEGT. V was cut by 4 bases and J by 5 bases, with 18 bases left in between. The CDR3, as DNA: TGTGCCAGCAGTTCCCCCGGTGGGAGGCCGGATCAGCCCCAGCATTTT. It specifies CASSSPGGRPDQPQHF.

The chain has TRBV10-3 and TRBJ2-1, with 7 bases matching TRBD1. CDR3 length: 12 residues. The J segment lost 9 bases and the V segment lost 10 bases, leaving 9 bases of the junction unmatched. The V gene's germline CDR1 is ENHRY and CDR2 SYGVKD. The CDR3, as DNA: TGTGCCAAAAGCCGGACAGGTACTGAGCAGTTCTTC. Its translation is CAKSRTGTEQFF.

This CDR3 reads CASSPSHDSYNEQFF. The CDR3 DNA sequence: TGTGCCAGCTCACCTTCTCACGACTCCTACAATGAGCAGTTCTTC. The J gene is TRBJ2-1, the V gene TRBV18; D gene ambiguous. The CDR3 is 15 amino acids. The germline gives CDR1 KGHSH, CDR2 LQKENI. V shed 3 bases and J shed 0 bases, with 9 bases lying between them.

This clonotype was counted between two and nine times. The genes are TRBV20-1 and TRBJ2-1, with 8 nucleotides matching TRBD2. The germline V gene encodes CDR1 DFQATT and CDR2 SNEGSKA (reference sequence). V lost 7 bases and J lost 3; bases outside the gene matches: 8. This CDR3 contains 14 residues. CDR3 residues: CSVETGGHYNEQFF. Here the CDR3 DNA reads TGCAGTGTTGAGACGGGAGGGCACTACAATGAGCAGTTCTTC.

The rearrangement joins TRBV6-2 or TRBV6-3 to TRBJ2-1; D gene ambiguous. The CDR3 totals 15 residues. The V gene's germline CDR1 is MNHEY and CDR2 SVGEGT. V was shortened by 2 bases and J by 7 bases, with 15 bases between the two germline ends. The CDR3 loop is CASSYRYYKPNEQFF. As DNA, the CDR3 is TGTGCCAGCAGTTACCGGTACTACAAGCCGAATGAGCAGTTCTTC.

This clonotype turned up a few times. One end of the junction does not line up with germline, which may come from a read error. The V gene is TRBV18, the J gene TRBJ1-1; D gene uncertain. Germline V lookup: CDR1 KGHSH, CDR2 LQKENI. CDR3 length equals 11 residues. CDR3 nucleotides: TGTGCCAGCTCACCAAACAGTGAAGCTTTCTTT. This sequence encodes CASSPNSEAFF. Drawing the rest from reference TRBV18 and TRBJ1-1, the complete variable domain is NAGVMQNPRHLVRRRGQEARLRCSPMKGHSHVYWYRQLPEEGLKFMVYLQKENIIDESGMPKERFSAEFPKEGPSILRIQQVVRGDSAAYFCASSPNSEAFFGQGTRLTVV.

J is TRBJ1-1 and V is TRBV20-1; 8 nucleotides line up with TRBD1. With 6 bases clipped from V and 11 bases from J, the junction kept 14 bases outside the gene matches. Germline V gene lookup returns CDR1 DFQATT and CDR2 SNEGSKA (reference sequence). This CDR3 comprises 13 residues. CDR3 residues: CSAQGEDRVGAFF. CDR3 in DNA: TGCAGTGCCCAAGGCGAGGACAGGGTGGGGGCTTTCTTT.

The rearrangement uses TRBV12-3 or TRBV12-4 and TRBJ2-1, with TRBD2 identical over 11 bases. Unmatched junction bases numbered 5, after V lost 5 bases and J lost 8 bases. The length of the CDR3 is 14 residues. The CDR3 reads CASSILAGGDEQFF. CDR3 bases: TGTGCCAGCAGTATCCTAGCGGGAGGCGATGAGCAGTTCTTC.

This clonotype was observed a few times. This chain links TRBV20-1 with TRBJ1-2; no definite D call. The CDR3 runs 11 residues. Germline-derived CDR1 and CDR2 are DFQATT and SNEGSKA (reference sequence). V lost 4 bases and J 6 bases, leaving 9 bases between the germline ends. The CDR3 DNA reads as TGCAGTGCTAAAATACTTAATGGCTACACCTTC. It specifies CSAKILNGYTF.